This passage covers 14 T cell receptor beta chains from one sample sequenced in a study of PD-L1 blockade in urothelial cancer. Here immunoSEQ multiplex PCR was the method, and the copy in TCRdb shows in-frame clones only, minus some. The sample consists of 85,000 to 100,000 clones, 90% of them appearing once. Source: PBMCs, taken around atezolizumab (anti-PD-L1) treatment. These receptors came from a man in his sixties with urothelial cancer.

This clone appeared once. This rearrangement joins TRBV30 to TRBJ2-5; TRBD2 agrees at 8 bases. This CDR3 spans 14 amino acids. J lost 4 bases, V lost 3 bases, and 7 bases had no gene match. Looked up from germline, CDR1 is GTSNPN and CDR2 is SVGIG (reference sequence). CDR3 bases: TGTGCCTGGAGACTAGCGGCCGTTCGAGAGACCCAGTACTTC. This sequence encodes CAWRLAAVRETQYF.

The chain has TRBV30 and TRBJ1-1, with D unresolved. The V gene lost 5 bases and the J gene lost 7 bases, with 8 bases spanning the gap. Germline lookup yields CDR1 GTSNPN and CDR2 SVGIG (reference sequence). CDR3 size: 10 residues. The CDR3 reads CAWGRVEAFF. CDR3 DNA sequence: TGTGCCTGGGGGCGAGTTGAAGCTTTCTTT.

The chain is built from TRBV5-4 and TRBJ1-3; 10 bases are a match to TRBD1. This CDR3 region has 15 residues. The ends lost 5 bases at V and 3 bases at J; junction bases unmatched: 5. CDR1 is SGHNT, CDR2 YYREEE, per germline (reference sequence). CDR3 in DNA: TGTGCCAGCAGTCACCGGGACAGGGGTGGAAACACCATATATTTT. It codes for CASSHRDRGGNTIYF.

The CDR3 region has the DNA TGTGCCAGTAGTATAAGTCGTCTAGCGGACTACGAGCAGTACTTC. The encoded protein is CASSISRLADYEQYF. V is TRBV19 and J is TRBJ2-7; TRBD2 matches at 7 bases. Trimming at V came to 2 bases and at J to 3 bases, leaving 7 bases not matched to a gene. The CDR3 is 15 amino acids. Per the germline V gene, CDR1 is LNHDA and CDR2 is SQIVND (reference sequence).

J is TRBJ2-1 and V is TRBV30, with a tentative D call TRBD2 (5 bases). This CDR3 comprises 11 residues. CDR1 is GTSNPN and CDR2 is SVGIG in the germline V gene (reference sequence). V was cut by 2 bases and J by 10 bases, with 9 bases left in between. DNA for the CDR3: TGTGCCTGGAGTAACGGGAACGAGCAGTTCTTC. Translation: CAWSNGNEQFF.

The CDR3 DNA reads TGTGCCAGCAACCCCAGGGGGTACCCGGGGCCCCGAGGGCCCCAGCATTTT. It translates to CASNPRGYPGPRGPQHF. The genes are TRBV21-1 and TRBJ1-5; TRBD1 reflects the table's D call only, with no check against the DNA. TRBV21-1 is a documented pseudogene. This CDR3 comprises 17 residues.

The chain combines TRBV7-8 with TRBJ2-1; a possible D gene is TRBD2 (6 bases). CDR3 length: 17 residues. The germline V gene has CDR1 SGHVS and CDR2 FQNEAQ. Trimming removed 1 base at V and 5 bases at J, with 18 bases between. The chain's CDR3 is CASSLDWGVANHNEQFF. CDR3 DNA sequence: TGTGCCAGCAGCTTAGATTGGGGGGTAGCGAACCACAATGAGCAGTTCTTC.

V usage is TRBV9 and J usage is TRBJ1-1, with 9 nucleotides matching TRBD1. After removal of 4 bases from V and 1 base from J, the junction contained 5 bases not matched to a gene. This CDR3 has 15 amino acids. Germline V gene data show CDR1 as SGDLS and CDR2 as YYNGEE. The CDR3 nucleotides read TGTGCCAGCAGCCCACGGACAGGGGCGAACACTGAAGCTTTCTTT. Translated, it gives CASSPRTGANTEAFF.

The chain is built from TRBV4-3 and TRBJ1-1; D gene unclear. Germline V gene data show CDR1 as LGHNA and CDR2 as YSLEER. The CDR3 runs to 15 residues. The V end lost 0 bases, the J end lost 5 bases, and 13 bases lay between the germline ends. CDR3: CASSQDFIRVTEAFF. CDR3 DNA sequence: TGCGCCAGCAGCCAAGACTTTATTCGGGTGACTGAAGCTTTCTTT.

A remark on this clone: One end of the junction does not line up with germline, which may come from a read error. DNA for the CDR3: TGTGCCAGTAGTGTAGATCGACGCTGGACAGGGAGGAACAATGAGCAGTTCTTC. This codes for CASSVDRRWTGRNNEQFF. The J gene is TRBJ2-1, the V gene TRBV19; TRBD1 matches at 8 bases. The CDR3 consists of 18 residues. Germline CDR1 is LNHDA and CDR2 is SQIVND (reference sequence).

The gene calls are TRBV2 and TRBJ2-3; D may be TRBD2 (7 bases). The V end was cut by 6 bases, the J end by 7 bases, with 17 bases between. The CDR3 is made up of 14 amino acids. Germline CDR1 reads SNHLY; CDR2 reads FYNNEI. In nucleotides, the CDR3 is TGTGCCAGCAGCGCTGGGGGGGGGCGAAATACGCAGTATTTT. Translation gives CASSAGGGRNTQYF.

The genes are TRBV29-1 and TRBJ2-7, with TRBD2 identical over 7 bases. The CDR3 runs to 14 residues. After removal of 4 bases from V and 0 bases from J, the junction contained 6 bases not matched to a gene. CDR1 is SQVTM, CDR2 ANQGSEA, per germline. The DNA of the CDR3 is TGCAGCGTTGGTCGGGACTACCCCTCCTACGAGCAGTACTTC. Encoded protein: CSVGRDYPSYEQYF.

Details on this clone: Other nucleotide sequences in the sample specify the same CDR3. The genes are TRBV25-1 and TRBJ1-2; 9 bases fit TRBD1. The CDR3 extends over 13 amino acids. V was pared by 6 bases and J by 6 bases, with 5 bases of the junction left unmatched. The V gene's germline CDR1 is MGHDK and CDR2 SYGVNS. The CDR3 sequence: CASSPGQGHGYTF. CDR3 bases: TGTGCCAGCAGCCCTGGACAGGGGCATGGCTACACCTTC.

J is TRBJ1-3 and V is TRBV6-1; maybe TRBD1 (6 bases). Germline lookup yields CDR1 MNHNS and CDR2 SASEGT. The CDR3 contains 14 residues. The V and J ends lost 1 base and 5 bases respectively, with 9 bases between them. This CDR3 is CASSEGGHRNTIYF. The CDR3 DNA reads as TGTGCCAGCAGTGAAGGGGGACACAGAAACACCATATATTTT.